This T cell receptor (beta chain) originates from a study of T cells in Graves' hyperthyroidism and ophthalmopathy. There are 14 residues in the CDR3. The V end lost 8 bases, the J end lost 3 bases, and 16 bases lay between the germline ends. Germline lookup yields CDR1 MNHEY and CDR2 SVGEGT. Amplified TCR beta CDR3 regions came from RNA transcripts. First-round RT-PCR targeting the TCR CDR3 was performed with the HTBI primer set. From the multiplex PCR reads, TCRdb called clonotypes with MiXCR, one entry per CDR3 protein. Of about 130,000 distinct CDR3 sequences listed, 22% are singletons. This receptor was taken from a woman aged 50 to 60 with Graves' hyperthyroidism that later progressed to Graves' ophthalmopathy. Sample: blood. The gene calls are TRBV6-2 or TRBV6-3 and TRBJ1-1; weak D call: TRBD1 (5 bases). The CDR3 DNA reads TGTGCCAGCCTCGGGCGGGGCCAGCACACTGAAGCTTTCTTT. Its protein is CASLGRGQHTEAFF.